A selection of T cell receptor beta chains follows, all from one sample in a study of blood T cell repertoires in COVID-19. The method was immunoSEQ multiplex PCR; TCRdb's version includes in-frame clones alone and lacks a portion of them. Here the sample spans about 220,000 clones, 75% to 90% being singletons. What was sequenced was peripheral blood. The receptor source for this set is a woman in her sixties or seventies with COVID-19, enrolled during active disease. Both conserved end residues are part of each CDR3. Each record gives: D gene, V gene, clone size, J gene, CDR3 protein, CDR3 DNA. D genes are given only for firm matches. Size values are once, few and many counts, or a class for expanded clones, and some rows have none.

D: -; V: TRBV5-6; size: -; J: TRBJ1-6; CDR3: CASSRGLYNSPLHF; DNA: TGTGCCAGCAGCCGGGGTCTCTATAATTCACCCCTCCACTTT
D: TRBD1; V: TRBV9; size: -; J: TRBJ2-5; CDR3: CASSPSGGIETQYF; DNA: TGTGCCAGCAGCCCATCAGGGGGAATTGAGACCCAGTACTTC
D: -; V: TRBV7-8; size: -; J: TRBJ1-6; CDR3: CASSPGRVGLSPLHF; DNA: TGTGCCAGCAGCCCCGGGAGGGTGGGTTTATCACCCCTCCACTTT
D: TRBD2; V: TRBV27; size: -; J: TRBJ2-1; CDR3: CASSPTLAGFSYNEQFF; DNA: TGTGCCAGCAGTCCTACATTAGCGGGGTTCTCCTACAATGAGCAGTTCTTC
D: TRBD2; V: TRBV7-2; size: -; J: TRBJ2-2; CDR3: CASRVTSGRDTGELFF; DNA: TGTGCCAGCCGTGTCACTAGCGGGAGGGACACCGGGGAGCTGTTTTTT
D: -; V: TRBV5-1; size: few; J: TRBJ1-2; CDR3: CASSLGRVGTNYGYTF; DNA: TGCGCCAGCAGCTTGGGCAGGGTAGGGACTAACTATGGCTACACCTTC
D: TRBD1; V: TRBV7-6; size: -; J: TRBJ2-2; CDR3: CASSLAGQGAEKVDTGELFF; DNA: TGTGCCAGCAGCTTAGCGGGCCAGGGGGCGGAGAAGGTAGACACCGGGGAGCTGTTTTTT
D: TRBD2; V: TRBV29-1; size: -; J: TRBJ2-7; CDR3: CSVSPGLAGSYEQYF; DNA: TGCAGCGTGTCTCCGGGACTAGCGGGATCCTACGAGCAGTACTTC
D: TRBD1; V: TRBV10-3; size: -; J: TRBJ1-1; CDR3: CAILKDRGADEAFF; DNA: TGTGCCATCCTGAAGGACAGGGGGGCTGATGAAGCTTTCTTT
D: -; V: TRBV6-5; size: -; J: TRBJ1-6; CDR3: CASRQMALHF; DNA: TGTGCCAGCAGGCAGATGGCCCTCCACTTT